This TCR beta chain came from a study of T cell responses to AZD1222 COVID-19 vaccine. Sequenced by immunoSEQ multiplex PCR; TCRdb stores in-frame clones only, minus some. The profile shows over 150,000 clones, 80% to 95% of them singletons. Points on this clone: Its antigen is unknown.

The germline V and J ends were trimmed by 5 bases and 6 bases, with 11 bases remaining between them. CDR3 length: 14 amino acids. CDR1 is SGHAT, CDR2 FQDESV, per germline (reference sequence). Findings of the study overall: Among AZD1222 vaccinees, only six or seven were seropositive at baseline.

This clonotype originated in an adult who received the MenACWY meningococcal vaccine as a control. Sequences were derived from peripheral blood, sampled 28 days after the second dose of the MenACWY control vaccine. The chain employs TRBV11-1 and TRBJ1-6; TRBD1 is a possible D gene (6 bases). CDR3 in DNA: TGTGCCAGCAGCAAACAGGGAGGTAATTCACCCCTCCACTTT. The encoded protein is CASSKQGGNSPLHF.